One and the same sample provided the 20 T cell receptor beta chains below, sequenced in a study of blood T cell repertoires in COVID-19. Sequencing was performed with immunoSEQ multiplex PCR; in TCRdb, only in-frame clones are kept and a portion is missing. The sample has roughly 220,000 clones; approximately 84% are singletons. The specimen was peripheral blood. The receptors were gathered from a man older than 75 with acute or convalescent COVID-19.

The chain carries TRBV6-5 and TRBJ2-7, with 8 bases lining up with TRBD1. The CDR3 is 15 residues long. V shed 6 bases, J shed 2 bases, and the junction held 9 bases outside the gene matches. Germline loops: CDR1 MNHEY, CDR2 SVGAGI. The CDR3 sequence is CASRPGQGSAYEQYV. The CDR3, as DNA: TGTGCCAGCAGGCCCGGACAGGGATCCGCCTACGAGCAGTACGTC.

J is TRBJ1-2 and V is TRBV24-1, with TRBD1 as a possible D gene (5 bases). The CDR3 runs 13 residues. V dropped 0 bases and J dropped 8 bases, with 9 bases sitting between them. The germline CDR1 and CDR2 sequences are KGHDR and SFDVKD. This CDR3 reads CATSDLGARGYTF. The CDR3 nucleotides read TGTGCCACCAGTGATTTGGGGGCGCGGGGCTACACCTTC.

This chain joins TRBV25-1 and TRBJ2-5, with D tentatively TRBD1 (5 bases). Per germline, CDR1 MGHDK and CDR2 SYGVNS. V was shortened by 3 bases and J by 3 bases, with 17 bases between the two germline ends. This CDR3 comprises 16 residues. In DNA, the CDR3 is TGTGCCAGCAGTGAGACCTGGCAGGGCCAGGAAGAGACCCAGTACTTC. Amino acid sequence: CASSETWQGQEETQYF. Looking up the rest from reference TRBV25-1 and TRBJ2-5 gives the full variable domain: EADIYQTPRYLVIGTGKKITLECSQTMGHDKMYWYQQDPGMELHLIHYSYGVNSTEKGDLSSESTVSRIRTEHFPLTLESARPSHTSQYLCASSETWQGQEETQYFGPGTRLLVL.

The chain couples TRBV4-2 to TRBJ1-5; no definite D call. Germline V gives CDR1 LGHNA, CDR2 YNFKEQ. The CDR3 totals 15 residues. Trimming cost V 3 bases and J 9 bases, with 18 bases left between them. For the CDR3, the DNA is TGTGCCAGCAGCCATGTTAAGGAGTCGTCGGGGCCCCAGCATTTT. It codes for CASSHVKESSGPQHF.

Written as DNA, the CDR3 is TGTGCCAGTAGTATAGGACCAGGGGGCTCTACTGAAGCTTTCTTT. It yields the protein CASSIGPGGSTEAFF. The chain combines TRBV19 with TRBJ1-1, with 8 nucleotides matching TRBD1. Germline V gene lookup returns CDR1 LNHDA and CDR2 SQIVND (reference sequence). J lost 5 bases, V lost 1 base, and 6 bases had no gene match. The length of the CDR3 is 15 residues. Full variable domain (remainder filled in from reference TRBV19 and TRBJ1-1): DGGITQSPKYLFRKEGQNVTLSCEQNLNHDAMYWYRQDPGQGLRLIYYSQIVNDFQKGDIAEGYSVSREKKESFPLTVTSAQKNPTAFYLCASSIGPGGSTEAFFGQGTRLTVV.

This chain uses TRBV10-3 with TRBJ1-4, with TRBD1 matching 12 bases. The trim removed 6 bases at V and 5 bases at J, leaving 4 bases unmatched. This CDR3 is 15 amino acids long. Germline lookup yields CDR1 ENHRY and CDR2 SYGVKD. CDR3 amino acids: CAIRGTGGANEKLFF. The CDR3 coding sequence is TGTGCCATCAGAGGGACAGGGGGCGCCAATGAAAAACTGTTTTTT.

This clone appeared a single time. V and J are TRBV7-2 and TRBJ2-3; D not resolved. Trimming stripped 7 bases from V and 5 bases from J, with 10 bases between. The germline V gene encodes CDR1 SGHTA and CDR2 FQGNSA. CDR3 size: 12 residues. Here the CDR3 DNA reads TGTGCCAGCATCGATAGTTTAGATACGCAGTATTTT. It is translated as CASIDSLDTQYF.

The rearrangement uses TRBV9 and TRBJ2-3; 7 nucleotides match TRBD2. After removal of 0 bases from V and 3 bases from J, the junction contained 4 bases not matched to a gene. Germline values: CDR1 SGDLS, CDR2 YYNGEE. The CDR3 runs to 15 residues. The CDR3 loop is CASSVEGGRTDTQYF. The CDR3 nucleotides are TGTGCCAGCAGCGTAGAGGGAGGGCGTACAGATACGCAGTATTTT.

V and J are TRBV5-1 and TRBJ2-7; tentative D call: TRBD1 (5 bases). In germline, CDR1 is SGHRS, CDR2 YFSETQ. The CDR3 is 11 residues long. The V end was cut by 9 bases, the J end by 5 bases, with 12 bases between. The CDR3 DNA reads as TGCGCCAATAGACAGAGGCACGAGCAGTACGTC. Its translation is CANRQRHEQYV.

This chain uses TRBV19 with TRBJ2-1; TRBD2 matches at 12 bases. The CDR3 extends over 16 amino acids. Germline CDR1 LNHDA, CDR2 SQIVND (reference sequence). J gave up 4 bases and V 6 bases, and 7 bases lay outside the gene matches. CDR3 region: CASRRLAGVGYNEQFF. The CDR3 nucleotides read TGTGCCAGTAGGAGACTAGCGGGAGTAGGTTACAATGAGCAGTTCTTC.

The V call is TRBV7-2, the J call TRBJ2-5; no clear D gene. The CDR3 contains 15 residues. Trimming cost V 2 bases and J 4 bases, with 14 bases left between them. CDR1 is SGHTA and CDR2 is FQGNSA in the germline V gene. The chain's CDR3 is CASSLTRVAAETQYF. CDR3 nucleotide sequence: TGTGCCAGCAGCTTAACGAGAGTGGCGGCAGAGACCCAGTACTTC.

The V and J genes are TRBV2 and TRBJ2-2, with 10 nucleotides matching TRBD2. CDR3 length: 13 residues. V was pared by 8 bases and J by 6 bases, with 3 bases of the junction left unmatched. The germline V gene has CDR1 SNHLY and CDR2 FYNNEI. The CDR3 region is CASVAGGAGELFF. CDR3 coding DNA: TGTGCCAGCGTAGCGGGAGGCGCCGGGGAGCTGTTTTTT.

This clone was recorded only once. V is TRBV6-1 and J is TRBJ1-4; weak D call: TRBD1 (6 bases). Deletions cut 1 base from V and 7 bases from J, with 10 bases between. CDR1 and CDR2 from the germline V gene are MNHNS and SASEGT. The CDR3 contains 14 residues. The CDR3 DNA sequence: TGTGCCAGCAGTGAAGGGACAGAAGGTGAAAAACTGTTTTTT. It specifies CASSEGTEGEKLFF.

This CDR3 reads CASSQRGGAPAKNIQYF. In DNA, the CDR3 is TGTGCCAGCAGCCAGAGGGGCGGGGCCCCAGCCAAAAACATTCAGTACTTC. This chain uses TRBV3-1 (or the pseudogene TRBV3-2) with TRBJ2-4, with D perhaps TRBD2 (6 bases). V shed 3 bases and J shed 0 bases, with 15 bases lying between them. The length of the CDR3 is 17 residues. Germline V CDR1 and CDR2: LGHDT, YNNKEL (reference sequence).

As concerns this clone: The junction and the germline gene differ at one end; a read error may be behind it. The DNA for the CDR3 is TGCAGCGTTCAAGATTACTCTGGAAACACCATATATTTT. Its translation is CSVQDYSGNTIYF. V gene TRBV29-1 combines with J gene TRBJ1-3; D remains ambiguous. The CDR3 sequence is 13 residues long. Germline lookup yields CDR1 SQVTM and CDR2 ANQGSEA.

The chain uses TRBV19 and TRBJ2-2; D unresolved. CDR1 LNHDA and CDR2 SQIVND come from the germline V gene (reference sequence). This CDR3 has 14 residues. V was cut by 2 bases and J by 3 bases, with 7 bases left in between. The CDR3 is CASSIRLDTGELFF. The CDR3 DNA follows: TGTGCCAGTAGTATACGGTTGGACACCGGGGAGCTGTTTTTT.

This chain links TRBV10-3 with TRBJ2-7, with D possibly being TRBD2 (5 bases). The CDR3 is made up of 13 amino acids. Per germline, CDR1 ENHRY and CDR2 SYGVKD. Deletions cut 2 bases from V and 4 bases from J, with 9 bases between. The CDR3, as DNA: TGTGCCATCAGTGAGAGGCTAGCTTACGAGCAGTACGTC. It codes for CAISERLAYEQYV.

CDR3 protein: CASSSDREAFF. The CDR3 DNA reads TGTGCCAGCAGCAGCGACAGGGAAGCTTTCTTT. The rearrangement links TRBV28 to TRBJ1-1; D perhaps matches TRBD1 (6 bases). V lost 6 bases to trimming and J lost 8 bases, with 10 bases between them. The germline V gene encodes CDR1 MDHEN and CDR2 SYDVKM. The CDR3 has 11 residues.

This clone was seen a handful of times. The chain recombines TRBV5-1 with TRBJ2-3, with D tentatively TRBD1 (7 bases). The length of the CDR3 is 16 residues. Germline V CDR1 and CDR2: SGHRS, YFSETQ. Deletions cut 4 bases from V and 4 bases from J, with 19 bases between. CDR3 DNA sequence: TGCGCCAGCAGCCGCGGGGACAGATTAGACGCAGATACGCAGTATTTT. Encoded protein: CASSRGDRLDADTQYF.

The chain joins TRBV28 to TRBJ2-7, with D uncertain. Trimming cost V 5 bases and J 2 bases, with 13 bases left between them. The CDR3 extends over 14 amino acids. The V gene's germline CDR1 is MDHEN and CDR2 SYDVKM. The CDR3, as DNA: TGTGCCAGCAGTGAGGCGGCCGAGCCCTACGAGCAGTACTTC. Amino acids: CASSEAAEPYEQYF.